Listed below are T cell receptor beta chains from one sample, sequenced in a study of human T cells and chemical hapten exposure. TCRdb re-called the 5' RACE reads with MiXCR, one entry per CDR3 protein. The table includes roughly 110,000 distinct CDR3 sequences, approximately 20% detected once. These receptors all stem from a human donor in good health. CDR3s leave out the opening cysteine and the closing phenylalanine or tryptophan.

V gene | CDR3 protein
TRBV4-1 | ASSLRTGRYEQY
TRBV30 | AWSWYRGNTEAF
TRBV23-1 | ASSLIRRLGQETQY
TRBV27 | ASCRDRAGGEKLF
TRBV10-3 | AISETQYEQY
TRBV18 | ASSLGLAGGPGNNEQF
TRBV7-2 | ASSLAAGASGEQF
TRBV5-1 | ASSLGGDRAYNEQF
TRBV28 | ASSLSTPGSSYNEQF
TRBV7-3 | ASSLNFARGIGEQY
TRBV7-2 | ASSLERNEKLF
TRBV25-1 | ASSEERGRVGANVLT